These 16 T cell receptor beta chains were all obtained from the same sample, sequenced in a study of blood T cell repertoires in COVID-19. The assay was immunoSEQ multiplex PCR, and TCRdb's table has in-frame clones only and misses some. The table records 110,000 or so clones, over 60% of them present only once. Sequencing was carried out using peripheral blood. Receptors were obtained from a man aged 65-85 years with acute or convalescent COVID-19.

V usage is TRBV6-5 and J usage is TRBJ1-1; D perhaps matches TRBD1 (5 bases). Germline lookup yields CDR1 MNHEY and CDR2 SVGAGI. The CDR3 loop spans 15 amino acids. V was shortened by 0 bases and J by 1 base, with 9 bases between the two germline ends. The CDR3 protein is CASSYSGGENTEAFF. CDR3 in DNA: TGTGCCAGCAGTTACTCCGGGGGGGAGAACACTGAAGCTTTCTTT.

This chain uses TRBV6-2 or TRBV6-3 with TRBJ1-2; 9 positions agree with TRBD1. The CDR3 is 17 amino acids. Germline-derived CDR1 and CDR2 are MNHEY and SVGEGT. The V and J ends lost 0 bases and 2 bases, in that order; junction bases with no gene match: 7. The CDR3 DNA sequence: TGTGCCAGCAGTTACTCGGAACTTGGACAGGGGAACTATGGCTACACCTTC. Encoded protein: CASSYSELGQGNYGYTF.

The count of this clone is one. As DNA, the CDR3 is TGCAGCGTTGACCATGGGACAGACTCTGGAAACACCATATATTTT. The encoded protein is CSVDHGTDSGNTIYF. The chain joins TRBV29-1 to TRBJ1-3; 7 positions agree with TRBD1. Germline CDR1 SQVTM, CDR2 ANQGSEA. The junction had 5 bases not matched to a gene; V was cut back by 3 bases and J by 0 bases. The CDR3 is made up of 15 amino acids.

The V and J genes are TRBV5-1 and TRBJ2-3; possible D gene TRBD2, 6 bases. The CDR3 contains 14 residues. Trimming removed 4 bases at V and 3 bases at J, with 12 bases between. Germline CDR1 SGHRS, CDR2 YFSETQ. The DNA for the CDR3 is TGCGCCAGCAGCACCGACGGGAGAACAGATACGCAGTATTTT. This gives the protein CASSTDGRTDTQYF.

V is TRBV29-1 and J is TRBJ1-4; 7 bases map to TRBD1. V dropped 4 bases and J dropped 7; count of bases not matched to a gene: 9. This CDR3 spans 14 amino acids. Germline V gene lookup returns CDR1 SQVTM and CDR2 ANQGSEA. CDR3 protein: CSVAQGDNREKLFF. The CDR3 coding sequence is TGCAGCGTTGCCCAGGGGGACAATCGTGAAAAACTGTTTTTT.

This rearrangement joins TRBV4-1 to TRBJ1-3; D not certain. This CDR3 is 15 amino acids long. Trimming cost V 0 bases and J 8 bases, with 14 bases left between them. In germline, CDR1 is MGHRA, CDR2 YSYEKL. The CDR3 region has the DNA TGCGCCAGCAGCCAAGACCCCCGAGGCCTGGACACCATATATTTT. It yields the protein CASSQDPRGLDTIYF.

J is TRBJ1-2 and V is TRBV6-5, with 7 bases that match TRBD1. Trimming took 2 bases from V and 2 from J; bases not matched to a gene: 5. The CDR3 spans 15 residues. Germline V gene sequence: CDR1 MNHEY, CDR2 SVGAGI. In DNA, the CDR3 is TGTGCCAGCAGTTACCACAGGGACAGAAACTATGGCTACACCTTC. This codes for CASSYHRDRNYGYTF.

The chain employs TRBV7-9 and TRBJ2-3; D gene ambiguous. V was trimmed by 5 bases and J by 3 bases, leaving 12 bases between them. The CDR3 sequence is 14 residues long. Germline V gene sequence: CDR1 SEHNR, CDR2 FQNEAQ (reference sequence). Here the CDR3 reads CASSEWARTDTQYF. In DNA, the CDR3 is TGTGCCAGCAGCGAATGGGCAAGAACAGATACGCAGTATTTT.

The CDR3 reads CASSHVWDSYHNEQFF. The CDR3 nucleotides are TGTGCCAGCAGCCACGTCTGGGACAGCTACCACAATGAGCAGTTCTTC. The rearrangement links TRBV11-2 to TRBJ2-1; 7 bases agree with TRBD1. The CDR3 has 16 amino acids. V shed 5 bases and J 5 bases; nucleotides not matched to a gene: 12. Germline values: CDR1 SGHAT, CDR2 FQNNGV.

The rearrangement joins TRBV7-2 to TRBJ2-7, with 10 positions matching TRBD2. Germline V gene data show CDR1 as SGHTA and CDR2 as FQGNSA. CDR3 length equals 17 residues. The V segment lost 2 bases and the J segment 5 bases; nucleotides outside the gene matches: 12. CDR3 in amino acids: CASSLSWSTSGNDEQYF. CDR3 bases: TGTGCCAGCAGCTTATCTTGGTCCACTAGCGGGAATGACGAGCAGTACTTC.

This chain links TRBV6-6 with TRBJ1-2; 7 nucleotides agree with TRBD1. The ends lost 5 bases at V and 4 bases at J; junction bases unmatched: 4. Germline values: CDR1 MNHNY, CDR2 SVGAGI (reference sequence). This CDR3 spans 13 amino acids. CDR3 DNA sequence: TGTGCCAGCAGTCCGGACAGGCGCTATGGCTACACCTTC. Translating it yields CASSPDRRYGYTF.

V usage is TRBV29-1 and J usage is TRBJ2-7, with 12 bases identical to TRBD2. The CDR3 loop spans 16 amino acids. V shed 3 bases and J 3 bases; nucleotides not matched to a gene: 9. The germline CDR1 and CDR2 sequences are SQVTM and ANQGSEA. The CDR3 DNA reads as TGCAGCGTTGATGGCCTAGCGGGAGGGCCGGTCTACGAGCAGTACTTC. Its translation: CSVDGLAGGPVYEQYF.

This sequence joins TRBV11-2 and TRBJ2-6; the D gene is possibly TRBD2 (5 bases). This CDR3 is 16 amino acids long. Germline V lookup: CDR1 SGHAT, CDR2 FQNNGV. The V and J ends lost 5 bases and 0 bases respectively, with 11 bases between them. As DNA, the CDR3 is TGTGCCAGCAGCCCAATACGGGGCTCTGGGGCCAACGTCCTGACTTTC. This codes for CASSPIRGSGANVLTF.

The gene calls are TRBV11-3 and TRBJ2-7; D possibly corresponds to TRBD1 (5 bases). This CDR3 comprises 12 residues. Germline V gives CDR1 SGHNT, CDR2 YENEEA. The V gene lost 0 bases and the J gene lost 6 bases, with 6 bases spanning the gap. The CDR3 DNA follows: TGTGCCAGCAGCTTAGATACAGGCGAGCAGTACTTC. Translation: CASSLDTGEQYF.

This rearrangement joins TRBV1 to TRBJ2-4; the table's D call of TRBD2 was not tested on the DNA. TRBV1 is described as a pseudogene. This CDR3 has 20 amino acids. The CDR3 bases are TGCACCAGCAGCCAGATCCCGGGGAGCGGGAGGGCGGTAGCCAAAAACATTCAGTACTTC. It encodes CTSSQIPGSGRAVAKNIQYF.

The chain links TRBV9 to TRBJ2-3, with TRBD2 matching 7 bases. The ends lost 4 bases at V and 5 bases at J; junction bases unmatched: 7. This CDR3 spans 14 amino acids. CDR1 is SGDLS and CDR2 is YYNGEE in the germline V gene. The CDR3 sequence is CASSLGGSLDTQYF. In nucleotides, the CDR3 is TGTGCCAGCAGCTTGGGGGGGTCTTTAGATACGCAGTATTTT.